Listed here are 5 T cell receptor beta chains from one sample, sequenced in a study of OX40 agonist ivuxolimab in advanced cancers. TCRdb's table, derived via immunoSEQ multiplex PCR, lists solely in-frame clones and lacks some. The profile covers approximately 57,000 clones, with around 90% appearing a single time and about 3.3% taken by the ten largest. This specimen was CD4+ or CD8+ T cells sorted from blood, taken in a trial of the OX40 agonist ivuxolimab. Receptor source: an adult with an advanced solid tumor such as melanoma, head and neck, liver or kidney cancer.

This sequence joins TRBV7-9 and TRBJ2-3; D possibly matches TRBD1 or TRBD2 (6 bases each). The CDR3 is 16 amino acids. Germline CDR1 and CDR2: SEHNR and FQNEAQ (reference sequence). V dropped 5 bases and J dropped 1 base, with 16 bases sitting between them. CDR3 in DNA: TGTGCCAGCAGCATCAGACGGGGGCTCGGCACAGATACGCAGTATTTT. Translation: CASSIRRGLGTDTQYF.

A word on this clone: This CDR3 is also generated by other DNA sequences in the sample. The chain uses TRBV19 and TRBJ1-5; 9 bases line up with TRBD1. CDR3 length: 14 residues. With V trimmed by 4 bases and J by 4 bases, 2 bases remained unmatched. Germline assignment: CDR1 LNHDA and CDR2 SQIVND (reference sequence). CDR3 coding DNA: TGTGCCAGTAGTACGACAGGGGGAAATCAGCCCCAGCATTTT. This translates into CASSTTGGNQPQHF.

Here the CDR3 reads CASNYEENTGELFF. For the CDR3, the DNA is TGTGCCAGCAATTATGAGGAGAACACCGGGGAGCTGTTTTTT. V usage is TRBV6-5 and J usage is TRBJ2-2, with D uncertain. CDR1 and CDR2 from the germline V gene are MNHEY and SVGAGI. This CDR3 contains 14 residues. V dropped 7 bases and J dropped 1 base, with 10 bases sitting between them.

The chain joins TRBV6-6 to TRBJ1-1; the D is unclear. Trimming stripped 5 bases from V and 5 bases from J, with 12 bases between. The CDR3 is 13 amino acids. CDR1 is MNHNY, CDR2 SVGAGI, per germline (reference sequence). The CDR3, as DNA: TGTGCCAGCAGTCTCGATTTGAGGACTGAAGCTTTCTTT. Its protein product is CASSLDLRTEAFF.

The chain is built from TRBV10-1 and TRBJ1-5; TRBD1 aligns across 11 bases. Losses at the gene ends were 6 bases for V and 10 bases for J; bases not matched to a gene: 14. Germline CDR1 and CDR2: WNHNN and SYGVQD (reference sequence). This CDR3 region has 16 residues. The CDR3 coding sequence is TGCGCCAGCAGGGACCCGGACAGGGGGCGAGGTATACCCCAGCATTTT. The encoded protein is CASRDPDRGRGIPQHF.